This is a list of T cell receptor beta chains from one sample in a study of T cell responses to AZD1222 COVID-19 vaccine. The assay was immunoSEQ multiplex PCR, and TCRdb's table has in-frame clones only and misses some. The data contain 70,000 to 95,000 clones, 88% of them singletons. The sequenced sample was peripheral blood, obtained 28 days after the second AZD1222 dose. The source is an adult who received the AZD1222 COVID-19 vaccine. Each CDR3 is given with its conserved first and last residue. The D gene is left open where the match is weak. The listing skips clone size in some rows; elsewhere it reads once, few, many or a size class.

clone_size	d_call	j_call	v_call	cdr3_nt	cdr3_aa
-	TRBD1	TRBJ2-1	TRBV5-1	TGCGCCAGCAGCTTACGGGCAGGGACAGACCTATACAATGAGCAGTTCTTC	CASSLRAGTDLYNEQFF
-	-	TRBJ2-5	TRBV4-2	TGTGCCAGCAGCCAAGATCGGGAGACCCAGTACTTC	CASSQDRETQYF
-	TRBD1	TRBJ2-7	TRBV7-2	TGTGCCAGCAGCCAGTCTACCGGGACAGGATATTACGAGCAGTACTTC	CASSQSTGTGYYEQYF
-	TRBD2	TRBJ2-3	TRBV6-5	TGTGCCAGCAGTTACTCGGGAGGGGGCACAGATACGCAGTATTTT	CASSYSGGGTDTQYF
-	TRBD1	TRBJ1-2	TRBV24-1	TGTGCCACCAGTGAGACCTACCAGGGACCATCAGGGGGTGGCTACACCTTC	CATSETYQGPSGGGYTF
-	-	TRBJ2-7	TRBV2	TGTGCCAGCAGTGAAGTGGGAGCGAGAGAGCAGTACTTC	CASSEVGAREQYF
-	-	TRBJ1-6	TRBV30	TGTGCCTGGAGTGTAAAGCGAACGGGTAATTCACCCCTCCACTTT	CAWSVKRTGNSPLHF
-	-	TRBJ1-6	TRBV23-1	TGCGCCAGCAGTCAATCGGATAAGGGAAGGAATTCACCCCTCCACTTT	CASSQSDKGRNSPLHF
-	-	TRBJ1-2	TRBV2	TGTGCCAGCAGTGAAGCTCTCGCTTCTCTCTCCTACACCTTC	CASSEALASLSYTF
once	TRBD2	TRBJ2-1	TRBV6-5	TGTGCCAGCGGGGGGACTAGCGGGAGTTCGGATGAGCAGTTCTTC	CASGGTSGSSDEQFF
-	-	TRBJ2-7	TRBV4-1	TGCGCCAGCAGCCAAGCTCCAGGGGCCATCACCTACGAGCAGTACTTC	CASSQAPGAITYEQYF
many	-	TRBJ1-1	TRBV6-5	TGTGCCAGCAGTTACTCGGACAGCTTCAACACTGAAGCTTTCTTT	CASSYSDSFNTEAFF